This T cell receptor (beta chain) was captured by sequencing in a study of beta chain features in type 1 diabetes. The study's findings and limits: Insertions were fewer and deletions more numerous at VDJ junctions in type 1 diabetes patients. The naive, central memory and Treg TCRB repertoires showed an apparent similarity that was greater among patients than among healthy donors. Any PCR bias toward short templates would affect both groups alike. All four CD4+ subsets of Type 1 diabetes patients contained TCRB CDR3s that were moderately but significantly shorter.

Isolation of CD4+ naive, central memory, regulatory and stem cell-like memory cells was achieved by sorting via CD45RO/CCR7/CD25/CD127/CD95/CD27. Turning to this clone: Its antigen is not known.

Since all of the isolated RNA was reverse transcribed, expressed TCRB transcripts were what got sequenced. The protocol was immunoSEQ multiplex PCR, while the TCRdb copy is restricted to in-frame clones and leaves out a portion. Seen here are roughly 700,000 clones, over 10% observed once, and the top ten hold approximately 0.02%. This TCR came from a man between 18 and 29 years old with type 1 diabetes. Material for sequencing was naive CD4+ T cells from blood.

CDR3 residues: CASSQRTGSTDTQYF. The CDR3 DNA reads TGTGCCAGCTCACAGCGGACGGGGAGCACAGATACGCAGTATTTT. This rearrangement joins TRBV18 to TRBJ2-3, with D tentatively TRBD2 (5 bases). Trimming removed 4 bases at V and 0 bases at J, with 11 bases between. Germline assignment: CDR1 KGHSH and CDR2 LQKENI. This CDR3 spans 15 amino acids.